Below, one T cell receptor beta chain is given with its context. Its antigen remains unidentified. The protocol was immunoSEQ multiplex PCR, while the TCRdb copy is restricted to in-frame clones and leaves out a portion. The data contain roughly 34,000 clones, 95% to 97% of them singletons. Trimming at V came to 3 bases and at J to 4 bases, leaving 3 bases not matched to a gene. The length of the CDR3 is 14 residues. Germline CDR1 and CDR2: SNHLY and FYNNEI. This record belongs to a study of T cells in tuberculosis. About the study: In South Africa, adults with active tuberculosis were compared with IGRA-negative and latently infected IGRA-positive adolescents.

Study-level results: Active tuberculosis patients had shorter CDR3-alpha; the beta difference was nonsignificant. Using the GMM-specific repertoire gave 87% accuracy versus 70% with motifs. Active tuberculosis TCR-alpha repertoires lay closer to GMM-specific TCRs than IGRA-negative controls, suggesting clonal expansion.

The sequenced material came from PBMCs. The rearrangement joins TRBV2 to TRBJ1-2; 9 bases are shared with TRBD1. This sequence originates from a donor between 10 and 35 years old with latent tuberculosis or without tuberculosis infection. The CDR3 DNA follows: TGTGCCAGCAGTGAGATGGACAGGGGCTATGGCTACACCTTC. Its translation: CASSEMDRGYGYTF.